This T cell receptor (beta chain) was identified in a study of blood T cell repertoires in COVID-19. Libraries were prepared by immunoSEQ multiplex PCR; TCRdb keeps only in-frame clonotypes and omits some of them. The sample includes tens of thousands of clones, roughly 82% of them seen just once. The sequenced sample consisted of peripheral blood. This receptor was identified in a human donor with active COVID-19. The donor label of this sample is uncertain.

CDR3: CASRDRGYYEQYF. The CDR3 bases are TGTGCCAGCCGGGACAGGGGGTACTACGAGCAGTACTTC. This chain uses TRBV6-5 with TRBJ2-7, with 11 bases matching TRBD1. The CDR3 is made up of 13 amino acids. V lost 8 bases and J lost 3; bases outside the gene matches: 3. Germline V gene data show CDR1 as MNHEY and CDR2 as SVGAGI.